This T cell receptor beta chain was profiled in a study of persistence of HIV-infected CD4 T cells. The immunoSEQ assay was version 4, run in survey mode. Sequenced by immunoSEQ multiplex PCR; TCRdb stores in-frame clones only, minus some. The sample records tens of thousands of clones, 65% to 80% being singletons. Cells were stimulated with overlapping HIV-1 Gag 15-mer peptides. CD40L-negative CD69-negative CD45RO-high memory CD4+ T cells were sorted as populations depleted of antigen-responding cells. As to this clone: Its antigen is undetermined.

The germline gives CDR1 SGHNT, CDR2 YYREEE (reference sequence). The CDR3 runs 14 residues. V dropped 4 bases and J dropped 4 bases, with 14 bases sitting between them. The sequences come from CD4+ T cells sorted from PBMCs after approximately 20-hour stimulation, collected from a patient who received antiretroviral therapy. The rearrangement uses TRBV5-4 and TRBJ1-2; D is uncertain. This TCR was sampled from an adult man with HIV who was CMV-seropositive. The CDR3 sequence: CASSARTAAYGYTF. The CDR3 coding sequence is TGTGCCAGCAGCGCGAGGACGGCAGCCTATGGCTACACCTTC. The complete variable domain, with remaining parts taken from reference TRBV5-4 and TRBJ1-2, reads ETGVTQSPTHLIKTRGQQVTLRCSSQSGHNTVSWYQQALGQGPQFIFQYYREEENGRGNFPPRFSGLQFPNYSSELNVNALELDDSALYLCASSARTAAYGYTFGSGTRLTVV.